This T cell receptor beta chain was found in a study of metastatic and nonmetastatic thyroid tumors. Study-level background: Comparison of repertoires was carried out across blood and tumor or nodule tissue from malignant and benign thyroid patients. Study results and caveats: Malignant thyroid tumors reportedly had TCR beta diversity that was significantly higher than in benign nodules, in blood and tumor.

The CDR3 length is 13 residues. V lost 0 bases, J lost 0 bases, and 3 bases lay in between. Germline V gives CDR1 MGHRA, CDR2 YSYEKL. Concerning this clone: The antigen is not known.

The authors' processing: Built for papillary thyroid cancer, a distant-metastasis classifier drew on CDR3 differences across clinicopathological groups. TCRdb redid the clone calls on the PCR reads using MiXCR. The V and J calls were not made by the authors but by TCRdb's processing. The sample lists about 33,000 clones; 17% were seen once. The entire patient cohort was treatment-naive prior to thyroid surgery. This clonotype was obtained from a female donor with papillary thyroid cancer or a benign thyroid nodule (not recorded which). Some clones in this sample may be carry-over from other donors' samples. Sequenced: blood. The chain recombines TRBV4-1 with TRBJ2-7, with D uncertain. CDR3 DNA sequence: TGCGCCAGCAGCCAAGATACCTCCTACGAGCAGTACTTC. This gives the protein CASSQDTSYEQYF.